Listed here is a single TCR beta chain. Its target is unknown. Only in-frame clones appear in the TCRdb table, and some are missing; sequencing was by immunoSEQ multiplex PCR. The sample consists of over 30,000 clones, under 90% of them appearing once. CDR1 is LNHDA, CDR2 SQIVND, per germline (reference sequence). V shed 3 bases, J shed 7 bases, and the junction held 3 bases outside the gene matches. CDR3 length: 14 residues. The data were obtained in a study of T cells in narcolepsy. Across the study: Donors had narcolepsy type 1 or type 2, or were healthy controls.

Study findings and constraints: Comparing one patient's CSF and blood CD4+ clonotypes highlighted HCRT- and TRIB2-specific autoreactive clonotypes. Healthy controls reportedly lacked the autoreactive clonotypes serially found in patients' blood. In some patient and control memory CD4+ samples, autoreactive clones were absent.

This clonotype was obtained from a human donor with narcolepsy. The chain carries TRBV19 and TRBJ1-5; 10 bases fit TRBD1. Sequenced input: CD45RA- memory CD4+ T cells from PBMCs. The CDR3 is CASSMTGGQQPQHF. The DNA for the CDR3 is TGTGCCAGTAGTATGACAGGGGGCCAACAGCCCCAGCATTTT.